These 22 T cell receptor beta chains were sequenced from one sample in a study of cytomegalovirus exposure and HLA in healthy donors. 60 Vbeta and 13 Jbeta primers were used in PCR. Using immunoSEQ multiplex PCR, the repertoire was profiled, and TCRdb retains in-frame clones only, with some absent. The table lists 160,000 or so clones, around 79% of them singletons, with roughly 1.9% in the top ten. The sample was PBMCs. Receptors originate from a man aged 40-50 years in good health and CMV-seronegative.

The chain combines TRBV21-1 with TRBJ2-1; the listed D gene, TRBD2, was not tested against the DNA. TRBV21-1 is noted as a pseudogene. This CDR3 region has 19 residues. CDR3 DNA sequence: TGTGCCAGCAGCAAAGACTCCGCTTTTGGTGTTAGCAAATTCGATGAGCAGTTCTTC. This sequence encodes CASSKDSAFGVSKFDEQFF.

In its sample, this clone was seen a few times. The chain employs TRBV28 and TRBJ1-5; a weak D match, TRBD1 (6 bases). Trimming removed 10 bases at V and 1 base at J, with 14 bases between. The CDR3 covers 14 residues. CDR1 and CDR2 from the germline V gene are MDHEN and SYDVKM. CDR3 in amino acids: CANGRDNSNQPQHF. The CDR3 nucleotides read TGTGCCAACGGCCGGGACAACAGCAATCAGCCCCAGCATTTT.

The chain has TRBV9 and TRBJ2-3; D perhaps matches TRBD2 (7 bases). The ends were cut back, 0 bases at V and 4 bases at J, with 18 bases in the middle. The germline V gene encodes CDR1 SGDLS and CDR2 YYNGEE. The CDR3 consists of 17 residues. CDR3 in amino acids: CASSVEGGSHLADTQYF. The CDR3 nucleotides read TGTGCCAGCAGCGTAGAGGGGGGGAGCCATCTTGCAGATACGCAGTATTTT.

V and J are TRBV4-3 and TRBJ2-2; TRBD2 might be the D (5 bases). Germline CDR1 reads LGHNA; CDR2 reads YSLEER. The CDR3 runs 17 residues. With 0 bases removed from V and 4 bases from J, the gap between germline ends came to 15 bases. The CDR3 loop reads CASSQDAARRFTGELFF. CDR3 DNA sequence: TGCGCCAGCAGCCAAGACGCTGCTAGGAGGTTCACCGGGGAGCTGTTTTTT.

This chain connects TRBV7-2 to TRBJ2-1; possible D gene TRBD2, 5 bases. The CDR3 spans 14 residues. Germline V CDR1 and CDR2: SGHTA, FQGNSA. Trimming shortened V by 1 base and J by 10 bases, and 14 bases separated the two germline ends. The CDR3: CASSLVYGREEQFF. The CDR3 nucleotides are TGTGCCAGCAGCTTAGTCTACGGTCGGGAAGAGCAGTTCTTC.

Note on this clone: A read error is likely, as this CDR3 ends without the conserved phenylalanine or tryptophan. This chain connects TRBV11-3 to TRBJ2-3; D unclear. The germline V and J ends were trimmed by 0 bases and 2 bases, with 3 bases remaining between them. The CDR3 contains 13 residues. The V gene's germline CDR1 is SGHNT and CDR2 YENEEA. The CDR3 protein is CASSLEDTDTQYL. The CDR3 DNA follows: TGTGCCAGCAGCTTAGAGGACACAGATACGCAGTATCTT.

This clone was observed a single time. The chain is built from TRBV9 and TRBJ2-3; 9 positions agree with TRBD2. Per germline, CDR1 SGDLS and CDR2 YYNGEE. J was trimmed by 0 bases and V by 2 bases; bases with no gene match: 7. The CDR3 totals 17 residues. CDR3 protein: CASSVQAGGASTDTQYF. As DNA, the CDR3 is TGTGCCAGCAGCGTCCAGGCGGGAGGGGCTAGCACAGATACGCAGTATTTT.

The J gene is TRBJ1-2, the V gene TRBV5-8; unclear D gene. V lost 7 bases to trimming and J lost 0 bases, with 10 bases between them. From germline, CDR1 is SGHTS and CDR2 YDEGEE. The CDR3 loop spans 13 amino acids. CDR3: CASGRLTNYGYTF. CDR3 nucleotides: TGTGCCAGCGGGAGATTGACTAACTATGGCTACACCTTC. Drawing the rest from reference TRBV5-8 and TRBJ1-2, the complete variable domain is EAGVTQSPTHLIKTRGQQATLRCSPISGHTSVYWYQQALGLGLQFLLWYDEGEERNRGNFPPRFSGRQFPNYSSELNVNALELEDSALYLCASGRLTNYGYTFGSGTRLTVV.

In DNA, the CDR3 is TGTGCCAGCAGCCAAGAGGGGAGGAAAAACTACAATGAGCAGTTCTTC. This gives the protein CASSQEGRKNYNEQFF. The chain combines TRBV4-2 with TRBJ2-1; tentatively, D is TRBD2 (6 bases). Trimming shortened V by 0 bases and J by 3 bases, and 12 bases separated the two germline ends. This CDR3 is built from 16 residues. Germline loops: CDR1 LGHNA, CDR2 YNFKEQ.

The chain has TRBV30 and TRBJ2-2, with 7 nucleotides matching TRBD1. The CDR3 runs 12 residues. Germline loops: CDR1 GTSNPN, CDR2 SVGIG (reference sequence). V lost 7 bases, J lost 9 bases, and 8 bases stayed unmatched. The CDR3 nucleotides read TGTGCCTCCGTTGACAGGGCAAGGGAGCTGTTTTTT. The encoded protein is CASVDRARELFF.

The chain joins TRBV6-4 to TRBJ2-3; 11 nucleotides match TRBD2. This CDR3 has 15 amino acids. V lost 5 bases, J lost 0 bases, and 1 base stayed unmatched. CDR1 is MRHNA, CDR2 SNTAGT, per germline. In DNA form, the CDR3 reads TGTGCCAGCAGTAGACTAGCGGGGAGCACAGATACGCAGTATTTT. As protein: CASSRLAGSTDTQYF.

In DNA form, the CDR3 reads TGTGCCAGCAGTTATCAGGGGGCCCAAGAGACCCAGTACTTC. Amino acid sequence: CASSYQGAQETQYF. V usage is TRBV27 and J usage is TRBJ2-5; 8 bases are shared with TRBD1. V dropped 4 bases and J dropped 1; count of bases not matched to a gene: 2. Per germline, CDR1 MNHEY and CDR2 SMNVEV (reference sequence). The CDR3 sequence is 14 residues long.

This clone was counted once. The rearrangement joins TRBV5-1 to TRBJ2-5; D unclear. The J call may not be correct, given that the DNA end is closer to TRBJ2-7. Germline lookup yields CDR1 SGHRS and CDR2 YFSETQ. This CDR3 region has 12 residues. CDR3 in amino acids: CASSPGSYEQYF. DNA for the CDR3: TGCGCCAGCAGCCCGGGTTCCTACGAGCAGTACTTC.

This chain connects TRBV6-5 to TRBJ1-5; D might be TRBD1 (6 bases). The CDR3 is made up of 13 amino acids. Germline V lookup: CDR1 MNHEY, CDR2 SVGAGI. V lost 6 bases and J lost 4, with 10 bases in between. The CDR3 region has the DNA TGTGCCAGCAGGGAACAGGGAAATCAGCCCCAGCATTTT. Its translation is CASREQGNQPQHF.

This chain uses TRBV28 with TRBJ1-1; the D gene is possibly TRBD1 (5 bases). Germline V CDR1 and CDR2: MDHEN, SYDVKM. The CDR3 has 16 residues. Trimming took 1 base from V and 5 from J, leaving 17 bases between them. CDR3 residues: CASSLYGQGGRTEAFF. CDR3 in DNA: TGTGCCAGCAGTTTATATGGGCAGGGAGGTAGGACTGAAGCTTTCTTT.

The gene calls are TRBV11-2 and TRBJ1-1, with a possible D match to TRBD1 (5 bases). Trimming took off 1 base at V and 4 bases at J, with 10 bases between the two ends. The CDR3 loop spans 14 amino acids. CDR1 SGHAT and CDR2 FQNNGV come from the germline V gene. The CDR3 DNA reads TGTGCCAGCAGCTTAGGGGGGAGGTTCACTGAAGCTTTCTTT. It translates to CASSLGGRFTEAFF.

The chain has TRBV6-5 and TRBJ2-7; 9 bases line up with TRBD1. Germline V gene lookup returns CDR1 MNHEY and CDR2 SVGAGI. The V segment lost 5 bases and the J segment 3 bases; nucleotides outside the gene matches: 8. The CDR3 has 15 amino acids. The CDR3 bases are TGTGCCAGCAGTACGACAGGGGGGACTCTCTACGAGCAGTACTTC. It yields the protein CASSTTGGTLYEQYF.

This chain uses TRBV5-1 with TRBJ2-3; 8 bases are a match to TRBD2. This CDR3 has 14 residues. The germline gives CDR1 SGHRS, CDR2 YFSETQ. J lost 1 base, V lost 3 bases, and 1 base had no gene match. DNA for the CDR3: TGCGCCAGCAGCTCGGGAGGGGGCACAGATACGCAGTATTTT. Its protein product is CASSSGGGTDTQYF.

This clone was counted once. The chain links TRBV6-4 to TRBJ2-7; tentatively, D is TRBD2 (6 bases). This CDR3 is built from 17 residues. V lost 0 bases and J lost 4, with 19 bases in between. Germline loops: CDR1 MRHNA, CDR2 SNTAGT. Here the CDR3 reads CASSDSTQGTSCYEQYF. The DNA for the CDR3 is TGTGCCAGCAGTGACTCGACACAAGGGACTTCCTGTTACGAGCAGTACTTC.

The V call is TRBV15, the J call TRBJ1-6; perhaps TRBD1 as D (5 bases). V lost 0 bases, J lost 4 bases, and 7 bases lay in between. Per the germline V gene, CDR1 is LNHNV and CDR2 is YYDKDF (reference sequence). The CDR3 loop spans 15 amino acids. CDR3 protein: CATSRDRQYNSPLHF. In DNA form, the CDR3 reads TGTGCCACCAGCAGAGACCGACAGTATAATTCACCCCTCCACTTT.

V and J are TRBV30 and TRBJ1-3; D is ambiguous. Looked up from germline, CDR1 is GTSNPN and CDR2 is SVGIG (reference sequence). Trimming stripped 8 bases from V and 4 bases from J, with 9 bases between. CDR3 length: 11 residues. CDR3 protein: CAESRGNTIYF. The CDR3 nucleotides are TGTGCCGAGAGTAGAGGAAACACCATATATTTT.

This chain connects TRBV5-1 to TRBJ2-5; maybe TRBD2 (7 bases). The CDR3 is 15 amino acids. Germline assignment: CDR1 SGHRS and CDR2 YFSETQ. V was trimmed by 0 bases and J by 5 bases, leaving 14 bases between them. The CDR3 loop is CASSLEPGGQETQYF. The DNA of the CDR3 is TGCGCCAGCAGCTTGGAGCCGGGGGGCCAGGAGACCCAGTACTTC.